A selection of T cell receptor beta chains follows, all from one sample in a study of blood T cells in healthy people across ages. TCRdb re-called the 5' RACE reads through MiXCR, storing one row per CDR3 protein. The repertoire has some 900,000 distinct CDR3 sequences, about 48% of them found once; the top ten carry roughly 13%. Material for sequencing was blood. These receptors were taken from a man aged 30-40 years in good health. Each CDR3 is given with its conserved first and last residue. D genes are given only for firm matches. Part of the rows lack a size; the others show once, few, many or a class for expanded clones.

abundance: few
d_gene: TRBD2
v_gene: TRBV10-3
j_gene: TRBJ2-1
CDR3nt: TGTGCCATCAGTGACCGGGACTATGGGTACAATGAGCAGTTCTTC
CDR3aa: CAISDRDYGYNEQFF

abundance: .
d_gene: .
v_gene: TRBV4-1
j_gene: TRBJ1-1
CDR3nt: TGCGCCAGCAGCCACCGACCCCGACAGATCACTGAAGCTTTCTTT
CDR3aa: CASSHRPRQITEAFF

abundance: many
d_gene: .
v_gene: TRBV4-2
j_gene: TRBJ2-1
CDR3nt: TGTGCCAGCAGCCAAGATAGGGATGGCAATGAGCAGTTCTTC
CDR3aa: CASSQDRDGNEQFF

abundance: .
d_gene: .
v_gene: TRBV7-2
j_gene: TRBJ2-7
CDR3nt: TGTGCCAGCAGCTTAGTAGCGCCTGTTCTGTACTTC
CDR3aa: CASSLVAPVLYF

abundance: .
d_gene: .
v_gene: TRBV19
j_gene: TRBJ1-1
CDR3nt: TGTGCCAGTAGATTGACAGCCATGAACACTGAAGCTTTCTTT
CDR3aa: CASRLTAMNTEAFF

abundance: .
d_gene: .
v_gene: TRBV15
j_gene: TRBJ2-7
CDR3nt: TGTGCCACCAGCAGAGATACGGGCTTCTACGAGCAGTACTTC
CDR3aa: CATSRDTGFYEQYF

abundance: .
d_gene: TRBD1
v_gene: TRBV6-4
j_gene: TRBJ2-7
CDR3nt: TGTGCCAGCAGTGACTCACAGGGGGCTAGGCAGTACTTC
CDR3aa: CASSDSQGARQYF

abundance: .
d_gene: TRBD1
v_gene: TRBV5-1
j_gene: TRBJ2-7
CDR3nt: TGCGCCAGCAGCTCGACCAAACAGGGGGCGGGCGAGCAGTACTTC
CDR3aa: CASSSTKQGAGEQYF

abundance: .
d_gene: TRBD1
v_gene: TRBV4-1
j_gene: TRBJ2-7
CDR3nt: TGCGCCAGCAGCCCATCCGGCGACAGGGGATACGAGCAGTACTTC
CDR3aa: CASSPSGDRGYEQYF

abundance: .
d_gene: TRBD1
v_gene: TRBV20-1
j_gene: TRBJ2-6
CDR3nt: TGCAGTGCTAGAGCGGACAGGGGTAGTAACACTGGGGCCAACGTCCTGACTTTC
CDR3aa: CSARADRGSNTGANVLTF

abundance: .
d_gene: .
v_gene: TRBV7-2
j_gene: TRBJ2-1
CDR3nt: TGTGCCAGCAGCTTAACGGCGGGTGAGCAGTTCTTC
CDR3aa: CASSLTAGEQFF

abundance: .
d_gene: TRBD2
v_gene: TRBV7-2
j_gene: TRBJ2-3
CDR3nt: TGTGCCAGCAGCTTAGTACTAGCGGAGACAGATACGCAGTATTTT
CDR3aa: CASSLVLAETDTQYF

abundance: .
d_gene: .
v_gene: TRBV20-1
j_gene: TRBJ1-4
CDR3nt: TGCAGTGCTAGAGCTACTTCAGGAGCAACTAATGAAAAACTGTTTTTT
CDR3aa: CSARATSGATNEKLFF

abundance: .
d_gene: TRBD1
v_gene: TRBV9
j_gene: TRBJ1-4
CDR3nt: TGTGCCAGCAGCGTAGCCGGGACAGGGGATGAAAAACTGTTTTTT
CDR3aa: CASSVAGTGDEKLFF

abundance: once
d_gene: TRBD1
v_gene: TRBV6-5
j_gene: TRBJ2-7
CDR3nt: TGTGCCAGCAGTCCGTTCCCGGCAGGGGGAGCCGAGCAGTACTTC
CDR3aa: CASSPFPAGGAEQYF

abundance: .
d_gene: TRBD1
v_gene: TRBV5-1
j_gene: TRBJ1-1
CDR3nt: TGCGCCAGCAGCCTCGGACAGGGGGCGTGGACTGAAGCTTTCTTT
CDR3aa: CASSLGQGAWTEAFF

abundance: .
d_gene: TRBD2
v_gene: TRBV27
j_gene: TRBJ2-6
CDR3nt: TGTGCCAGCAGTATACTAGCGGGGACTACTGGGGCCAACGTCCTGACTTTC
CDR3aa: CASSILAGTTGANVLTF

abundance: .
d_gene: .
v_gene: TRBV27
j_gene: TRBJ1-6
CDR3nt: TGTGCCAGCAGCTCCCCGGAAGGCTTTAATTCACCCCTCCACTTT
CDR3aa: CASSSPEGFNSPLHF

abundance: .
d_gene: .
v_gene: TRBV9
j_gene: TRBJ2-2
CDR3nt: TGTGCCAGCAGCGAACTTACCGGGGAGCTGTTTTTT
CDR3aa: CASSELTGELFF

abundance: once
d_gene: .
v_gene: TRBV27
j_gene: TRBJ1-4
CDR3nt: TGTGCCAGCAGTCCTATGGGGACTAATGAAAAACTGTTTTTT
CDR3aa: CASSPMGTNEKLFF

abundance: few
d_gene: TRBD2
v_gene: TRBV7-2
j_gene: TRBJ2-4
CDR3nt: TGTGCCAGCAGTCCCCGGACTAGCGTGGGGGGAAACATTCAGTACTTC
CDR3aa: CASSPRTSVGGNIQYF

abundance: few
d_gene: .
v_gene: TRBV10-3
j_gene: TRBJ1-6
CDR3nt: TGTGCCATCAGTGAGTCTCAGGGAAGATCACCCCTCCACTTT
CDR3aa: CAISESQGRSPLHF

abundance: .
d_gene: TRBD2
v_gene: TRBV14
j_gene: TRBJ2-3
CDR3nt: TGTGCCAGCAGCCAAGATCTTCTAGCGGGGACCACAGATACGCAGTATTTT
CDR3aa: CASSQDLLAGTTDTQYF

abundance: .
d_gene: TRBD1
v_gene: TRBV27
j_gene: TRBJ2-7
CDR3nt: TGTGCCAGCAGTTTAACGACAGGGGGTGTCTACGAGCAGTACTTC
CDR3aa: CASSLTTGGVYEQYF

abundance: .
d_gene: .
v_gene: TRBV3-1
j_gene: TRBJ2-5
CDR3nt: TGTGCCAGCAGCCAAGCTCTCTCCTTAAGTGGGACCCAGTACTTC
CDR3aa: CASSQALSLSGTQYF

abundance: once
d_gene: .
v_gene: TRBV28
j_gene: TRBJ1-4
CDR3nt: TGTGCCAGCAGGCCAACCGGGAGGGCAACTAATGAAAAACTGTTTTTT
CDR3aa: CASRPTGRATNEKLFF

abundance: once
d_gene: .
v_gene: TRBV4-3
j_gene: TRBJ2-7
CDR3nt: TGCGCCAGCAGCCAAGACGGCCAGGGGGCGGGAGGGTACGAGCAGTACTTC
CDR3aa: CASSQDGQGAGGYEQYF

abundance: .
d_gene: .
v_gene: TRBV29-1
j_gene: TRBJ2-7
CDR3nt: TGCGGCGTCCTCCCCGAGACTAGGGTTAGCTCCTACAATGAGCAGTACTTC
CDR3aa: CGVLPETRVSSYNEQYF